The 18 T cell receptor beta chains listed next were all sequenced from one sample in a study of response to subunit inactivated influenza vaccine. TCRdb processed the RT-PCR reads anew with MiXCR; each CDR3 protein has one entry. The sample holds 200,000 to 250,000 distinct CDR3 sequences, 12% seen once. This sample comprised non-naive T cells sorted from PBMCs, obtained 14 to 15 days before vaccination. Receptors were obtained from a man in his forties or fifties who received an inactivated influenza vaccine.

This clonotype was seen ten or more times. This chain links TRBV29-1 with TRBJ2-1, with 9 bases matching TRBD1. Per the germline V gene, CDR1 is SQVTM and CDR2 is ANQGSEA. CDR3 size: 14 residues. V lost 1 base to trimming and J lost 6 bases; unmatched junction nucleotides: 4. The CDR3 coding sequence is TGCAGCGTTGAAGGGACAGGGGACCTCAATGAGCAGTTCTTC. This gives the protein CSVEGTGDLNEQFF.

In its sample, this clonotype was seen many times. This sequence joins TRBV7-2 and TRBJ2-5; TRBD1 matches at 7 bases. From germline, CDR1 is SGHTA and CDR2 FQGNSA. Trimming at V came to 5 bases and at J to 5 bases, leaving 11 bases not matched to a gene. CDR3 size: 15 residues. DNA of the CDR3: TGTGCCAGCAGCCTAACGACAGGGAAGGGGGAGACCCAGTACTTC. The encoded protein is CASSLTTGKGETQYF.

This chain joins TRBV30 and TRBJ1-2, with no clear D. This CDR3 has 11 amino acids. Trimming shortened V by 3 bases and J by 5 bases, and 7 bases separated the two germline ends. CDR1 and CDR2 (germline): GTSNPN, SVGIG (reference sequence). CDR3 coding DNA: TGTGCCTGGAGGTTTGCTTATGGCTACACCTTC. Translated, it gives CAWRFAYGYTF.

The chain joins TRBV10-3 to TRBJ2-7; tentatively, D is TRBD1 or TRBD2 (6 bases each). In germline, CDR1 is ENHRY, CDR2 SYGVKD. Trimming stripped 3 bases from V and 3 bases from J, with 12 bases between. The CDR3 has 14 residues. CDR3 DNA sequence: TGTGCCATCAGTGATGGGGGGCTCGACTACGAGCAGTACTTC. Protein product: CAISDGGLDYEQYF.

This chain connects TRBV15 to TRBJ2-7, with 12 bases that match TRBD1. V shed 4 bases, J shed 4 bases, and the junction held 8 bases outside the gene matches. The germline gives CDR1 LNHNV, CDR2 YYDKDF (reference sequence). The CDR3 spans 16 residues. The CDR3: CATSTRGQGAKYEQYF. CDR3 nucleotide sequence: TGTGCCACCAGCACACGGGGACAGGGGGCTAAGTACGAGCAGTACTTC.

The V gene is TRBV3-1, the J gene TRBJ2-7, with 9 positions matching TRBD1. The CDR3 extends over 17 amino acids. Germline trimming cut 7 bases from V and 0 bases from J; bases unmatched to any gene: 13. From germline, CDR1 is LGHDT and CDR2 YNNKEL (reference sequence). CDR3: CASTQDLGTGNSYEQYF. For the CDR3, the DNA is TGTGCCAGCACGCAAGATTTGGGGACAGGGAACTCCTACGAGCAGTACTTC.

This clonotype was detected many times. The V and J genes are TRBV5-1 and TRBJ1-6; 12 bases fit TRBD1. CDR1 SGHRS and CDR2 YFSETQ come from the germline V gene. V trimming: 4 bases; J trimming: 17 bases; junction bases outside the gene matches: 13. This CDR3 region has 15 residues. The CDR3 protein is CASSVGGTGGEFIHF. CDR3 sequence (DNA): TGCGCCAGCAGCGTGGGCGGGACAGGGGGCGAATTTATCCACTTT.

There are a few counts of this clonotype. CDR3 residues: CASSEGGAEAKNIQYF. The CDR3 region has the DNA TGTGCCAGCAGTGAAGGGGGTGCGGAGGCCAAAAACATTCAGTACTTC. V and J are TRBV6-1 and TRBJ2-4; no firm D call. CDR3 length: 16 amino acids. Per the germline V gene, CDR1 is MNHNS and CDR2 is SASEGT. Trimming took 1 base from V and 1 from J, leaving 11 bases between them.

The chain has TRBV20-1 and TRBJ1-5; 9 bases fit TRBD1. Looked up from germline, CDR1 is DFQATT and CDR2 is SNEGSKA (reference sequence). The CDR3 has 15 residues. J gave up 0 bases and V 7 bases, and 7 bases lay outside the gene matches. The CDR3 DNA reads TGCAGTGTTGGGACAGGGAGGTATAGCAATCAGCCCCAGCATTTT. This sequence encodes CSVGTGRYSNQPQHF.

Details on this clonotype: Being one base from a much bigger clone, this may be a read error. The chain links TRBV20-1 to TRBJ2-1; weak D call: TRBD1 (6 bases). Trimming stripped 6 bases from V and 12 bases from J, with 18 bases between. The CDR3 length is 12 residues. CDR1 and CDR2 from the germline V gene are DFQATT and SNEGSKA (reference sequence). The CDR3 nucleotides are TGCAGTGCGACCGACAGGTTTTTGGTGCAGTTCTTC. This translates into CSATDRFLVQFF.

This clonotype was counted a few times. This chain uses TRBV12-3 or TRBV12-4 with TRBJ1-4, with 7 bases aligning to TRBD1. This CDR3 region has 13 residues. V trimming: 6 bases; J trimming: 7 bases; junction bases outside the gene matches: 5. CDR3 DNA: TGTGCCAGCAGCCGACAGGGAAGTGAAAAACTGTTTTTT. Translating it yields CASSRQGSEKLFF.

This clonotype was detected once. The chain carries TRBV6-1 and TRBJ2-2, with D unresolved. V lost 6 bases, J lost 4 bases, and 12 bases lay in between. The germline CDR1 and CDR2 sequences are MNHNS and SASEGT. This CDR3 has 14 residues. CDR3 sequence reads: CASRAASATGELFF. CDR3 sequence (DNA): TGTGCCAGCAGGGCTGCATCGGCCACCGGGGAGCTGTTTTTT.

This clonotype was found a few times. J is TRBJ2-6 and V is TRBV6-1; no clear D gene. Deletions cut 7 bases from V and 0 bases from J, with 10 bases between. The CDR3 is made up of 15 amino acids. Germline loops: CDR1 MNHNS, CDR2 SASEGT. CDR3 sequence reads: CASKNPVSGANVLTF. For the CDR3, the DNA is TGTGCCAGCAAAAACCCAGTCTCTGGGGCCAACGTCCTGACTTTC.

The rearrangement joins TRBV6-1 to TRBJ1-1; D is unclear. V lost 2 bases and J 1 base, leaving 11 bases between the germline ends. Germline V gene sequence: CDR1 MNHNS, CDR2 SASEGT. This CDR3 is 15 amino acids long. The CDR3 DNA reads TGTGCCAGCAGTGAAATAGGCTGGGGGAACACTGAAGCTTTCTTT. Amino acid sequence: CASSEIGWGNTEAFF.

The chain is built from TRBV20-1 and TRBJ2-5; D unclear. This CDR3 is 13 amino acids long. Looked up from germline, CDR1 is DFQATT and CDR2 is SNEGSKA (reference sequence). Between the trimmed V and J ends, which lost 1 base and 2 bases, there was a span of 8 bases. The DNA of the CDR3 is TGCAGTGCTAGAGTGCCAGGTCAAGAGACCCAGTACTTC. Its translation is CSARVPGQETQYF.

The chain employs TRBV4-3 and TRBJ1-2, with 9 bases fitting TRBD1. CDR3 length: 14 residues. Germline loops: CDR1 LGHNA, CDR2 YSLEER. Trimming removed 4 bases from V and 4 bases from J; junction bases left unmatched: 4. CDR3 in amino acids: CASSPGQGLYGYTF. CDR3 DNA sequence: TGCGCCAGCAGCCCGGGACAGGGTCTCTATGGCTACACCTTC.

This clonotype was picked up a small number of times. V is TRBV4-1 and J is TRBJ1-2, with 10 positions matching TRBD1. Unmatched junction bases numbered 6, after V lost 3 bases and J lost 5 bases. Germline values: CDR1 MGHRA, CDR2 YSYEKL. The CDR3 length is 15 residues. This CDR3 is CASSHTGQGEYGYTF. The CDR3 nucleotides read TGCGCCAGCAGCCATACCGGACAGGGGGAATATGGCTACACCTTC.

This clonotype was seen a few times. The chain combines TRBV6-2 or TRBV6-3 with TRBJ2-3; D is unresolved. The germline V gene has CDR1 MNHEY and CDR2 SVGEGT. Trimming cost V 0 bases and J 2 bases, with 9 bases left between them. The CDR3 has 15 amino acids. The CDR3 loop reads CASSYSSRNTDTQYF. CDR3 sequence (DNA): TGTGCCAGCAGTTACTCATCCCGAAACACAGATACGCAGTATTTT.